The rows below give T cell receptor beta chains drawn from one sample of a study of blood T cells in healthy people across ages. TCRdb processed the 5' RACE reads anew with MiXCR; each CDR3 protein has one entry. The data show about 290,000 distinct CDR3 sequences, around 30% seen once. Sequencing was done on a sample of blood. Receptor source: a woman aged 70-85 years in good health. CDR3s include the opening cysteine and the closing phenylalanine or tryptophan. A D gene is named only where the DNA matches it firmly. Clone size is not always given. Where it is, it says once, few, many or a class for expanded clones.

V gene	D gene	J gene	clone size	CDR3 DNA	CDR3 protein
TRBV7-8	-	TRBJ1-2	-	TGTGCCAGCAGCTTAGGCGAACCAGGGACCACCTATGGCCACACCTTC	CASSLGEPGTTYGHTF
TRBV27	-	TRBJ2-7	few	TGTGCCAGCAGTTTACTCCCGCCTTCCTCCTCCTACGAGCAGTACTTC	CASSLLPPSSSYEQYF
TRBV6-2/TRBV6-3	TRBD2	TRBJ2-1	-	TGTGCCAGCAGTCGAGCGGGGTTTAACTTCAATGAGCAGTTCTTC	CASSRAGFNFNEQFF
TRBV4-1	-	TRBJ2-1	many	TGCGCCAGCAGCCAAGACCCGGGCGGGCGGGTCAATGAGCAGTTCTTC	CASSQDPGGRVNEQFF
TRBV20-1	-	TRBJ2-4	many	TGCAGTGCTGGCAGTGGAAAAGACATTCAGTACTTC	CSAGSGKDIQYF
TRBV12-3/TRBV12-4	-	TRBJ2-7	few	TGTGCCAGCAGGGGATGGACCGTCGAGCAGTACTTC	CASRGWTVEQYF
TRBV4-3	TRBD1	TRBJ1-5	-	TGCGCCAGCAGCCAAGAACTGGCAGGGGGTCAGCCCCAGCATTTT	CASSQELAGGQPQHF
TRBV20-1	-	TRBJ1-5	-	TGCAGTGCTAGATTACTCGGAGAGAATCAGCCCCAGCATTTT	CSARLLGENQPQHF
TRBV21-1	-	TRBJ2-7	few	TGTGCCAGCAGCGCGGGGGGCCTCCACGAGCAGTACTTC	CASSAGGLHEQYF
TRBV5-6	-	TRBJ2-5	-	TGTGCCAGCAGCCGACGTCCAGCGAGAGAGACCCAGTACTTC	CASSRRPARETQYF
TRBV15	TRBD1	TRBJ2-2	few	TGTGCCACCAGCGACAGGGATTGGATCGGGGAGCTGTTTTTT	CATSDRDWIGELFF
TRBV10-3	-	TRBJ2-5	-	TGTGCCATCAGTGCTGGGGCCCAAGAGACCCAGTACTTC	CAISAGAQETQYF
TRBV20-1	-	TRBJ2-4	-	TGCAGTGCTAACCCACCCGGGGAAAACATTCAGTACTTC	CSANPPGENIQYF
TRBV19	-	TRBJ1-1	-	TGTGCCAGTAGTATCGAACGGATGAACACTGAAGCTTTCTTT	CASSIERMNTEAFF
TRBV20-1	TRBD2	TRBJ2-1	-	TGCAGTGCCTGGGAGTGGGAGGGCCTGGGGAATGAGCAGTTCTTC	CSAWEWEGLGNEQFF
TRBV7-2	-	TRBJ2-3	few	TGTGCCAGCAGCTTAGGGGGGCTGAGGGAGTCAAGAGATACGCAGTATTTT	CASSLGGLRESRDTQYF
TRBV20-1	TRBD2	TRBJ2-1	-	TGCAGTGTAACCGGACTAGCGGACAATGAGCAGTTCTTC	CSVTGLADNEQFF
TRBV6-2/TRBV6-3	-	TRBJ1-6	-	TGTGCCAGCAGCCCTCCTGGACGGATAGCGAGCTATTCACCCCTCCACTTT	CASSPPGRIASYSPLHF
TRBV29-1	-	TRBJ1-1	-	TGCAGCCTTCAGATGAACACTGAAGCTTTCTTT	CSLQMNTEAFF
TRBV5-1	-	TRBJ2-4	-	TGCGCCAGCACCCAGGAGCCTGGTTTCTTCGCCAAAAACATTCAGTACTTT	CASTQEPGFFAKNIQYF
TRBV5-5	-	TRBJ1-3	-	TGTGCCAGCAGCTTCGCTACAAACTCTGGAAACACCATATATTTT	CASSFATNSGNTIYF
TRBV7-2	TRBD1	TRBJ1-2	few	TGTGCCAGCAGCTTAGATCCCGGGACAGTTAACTATGGCTACACCTTC	CASSLDPGTVNYGYTF
TRBV29-1	TRBD2	TRBJ2-7	few	TGCAGCGTCTTAGCGGGAGTAGCATACGAGCAGTACTTC	CSVLAGVAYEQYF
TRBV6-2/TRBV6-3	TRBD1	TRBJ2-5	many	TGTGCCAGCAGTCGCGATGAAAAGGGACAGATCCAAGAGACCCAGTACTTC	CASSRDEKGQIQETQYF
TRBV9	-	TRBJ2-1	-	TGTGCCACCGGGATAGCGGACTCCTACAATGAGCAGTTCTTC	CATGIADSYNEQFF
TRBV11-2	-	TRBJ2-1	few	TGTGCCAGCACACCCAGGGAGAGCTCCTACAATGAGCAGTTCTTC	CASTPRESSYNEQFF
TRBV7-9	-	TRBJ1-5	-	TGTGCCAGCAGCTTAGCGGGTAGCAATCAGCCCCAGCATTTT	CASSLAGSNQPQHF